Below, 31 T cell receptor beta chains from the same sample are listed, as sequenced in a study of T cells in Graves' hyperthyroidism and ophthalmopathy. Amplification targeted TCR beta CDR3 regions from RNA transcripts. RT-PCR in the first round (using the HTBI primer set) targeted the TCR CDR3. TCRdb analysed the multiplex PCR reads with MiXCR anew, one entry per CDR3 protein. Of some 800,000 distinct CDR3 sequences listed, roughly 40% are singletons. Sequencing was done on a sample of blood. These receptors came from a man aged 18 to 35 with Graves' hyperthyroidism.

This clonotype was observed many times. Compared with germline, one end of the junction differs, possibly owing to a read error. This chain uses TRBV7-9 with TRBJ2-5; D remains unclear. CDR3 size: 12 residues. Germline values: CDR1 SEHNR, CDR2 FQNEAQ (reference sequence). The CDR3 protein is CASSGLTGTLYF. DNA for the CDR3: TGTGCCAGCAGCGGATTGACGGGTACCCTGTACTTC.

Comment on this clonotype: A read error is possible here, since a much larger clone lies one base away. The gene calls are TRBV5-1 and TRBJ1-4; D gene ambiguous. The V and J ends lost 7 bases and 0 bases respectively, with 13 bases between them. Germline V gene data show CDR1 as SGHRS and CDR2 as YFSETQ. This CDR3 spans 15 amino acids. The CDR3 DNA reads TGCGCCAGCGCGTTCGGGCCAGCAACTAATGAAAAACTGTTTTTT. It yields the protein CASAFGPATNEKLFF.

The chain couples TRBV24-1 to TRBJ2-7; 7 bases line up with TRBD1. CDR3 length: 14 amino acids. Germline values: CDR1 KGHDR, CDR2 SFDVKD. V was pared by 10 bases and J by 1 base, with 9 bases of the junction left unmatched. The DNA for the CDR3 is TGTGCCACAGAGGGAAGGGACAGTTCCTACGAGCAGTACTTC. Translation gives CATEGRDSSYEQYF.

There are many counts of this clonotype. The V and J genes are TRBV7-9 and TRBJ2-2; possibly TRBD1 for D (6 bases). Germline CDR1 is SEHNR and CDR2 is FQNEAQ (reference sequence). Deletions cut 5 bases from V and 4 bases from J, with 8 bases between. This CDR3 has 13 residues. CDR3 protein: CASSPDSTGELFF. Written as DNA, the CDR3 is TGTGCCAGCAGCCCGGACAGCACCGGGGAGCTGTTTTTT.

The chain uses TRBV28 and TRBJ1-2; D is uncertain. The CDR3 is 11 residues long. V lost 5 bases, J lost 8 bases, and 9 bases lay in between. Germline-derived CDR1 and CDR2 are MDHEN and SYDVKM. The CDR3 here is CASSMRHGYTF. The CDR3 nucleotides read TGTGCCAGCAGTATGCGACACGGCTACACCTTC.

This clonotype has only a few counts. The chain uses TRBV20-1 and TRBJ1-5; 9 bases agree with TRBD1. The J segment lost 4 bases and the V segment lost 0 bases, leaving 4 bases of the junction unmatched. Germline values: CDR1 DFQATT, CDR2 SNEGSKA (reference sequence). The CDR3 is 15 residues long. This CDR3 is CSARETGTGNQPQHF. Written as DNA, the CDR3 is TGCAGTGCTAGAGAAACCGGGACAGGGAATCAGCCCCAGCATTTT.

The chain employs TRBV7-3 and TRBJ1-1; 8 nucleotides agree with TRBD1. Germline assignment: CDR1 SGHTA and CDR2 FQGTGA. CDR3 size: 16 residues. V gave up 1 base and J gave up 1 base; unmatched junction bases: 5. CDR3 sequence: CASSLMPRGRNTEAFF. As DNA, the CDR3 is TGTGCCAGCAGCTTAATGCCCAGGGGGCGGAACACTGAAGCTTTCTTT.

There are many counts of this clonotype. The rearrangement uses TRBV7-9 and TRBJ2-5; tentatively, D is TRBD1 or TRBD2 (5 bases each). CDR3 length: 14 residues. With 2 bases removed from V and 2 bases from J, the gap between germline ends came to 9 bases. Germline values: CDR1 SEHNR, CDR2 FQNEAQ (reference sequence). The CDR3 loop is CASSLQGGQETQYF. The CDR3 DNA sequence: TGTGCCAGCAGCTTACAGGGCGGGCAAGAGACCCAGTACTTC.

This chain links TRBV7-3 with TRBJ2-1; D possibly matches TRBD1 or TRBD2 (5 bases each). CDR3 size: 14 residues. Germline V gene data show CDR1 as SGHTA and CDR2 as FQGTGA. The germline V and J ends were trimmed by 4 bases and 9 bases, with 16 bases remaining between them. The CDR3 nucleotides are TGTGCCAGCAGCTCCGGGCGGCATGGGGGTGAGCAGTTCTTC. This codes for CASSSGRHGGEQFF.

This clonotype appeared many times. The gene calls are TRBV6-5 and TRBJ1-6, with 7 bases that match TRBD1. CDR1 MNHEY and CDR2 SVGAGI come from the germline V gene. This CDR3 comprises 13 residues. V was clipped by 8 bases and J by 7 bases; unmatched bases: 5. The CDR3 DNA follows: TGTGCCAGCGCGAGGACAGGCAATTCACCCCTCCACTTT. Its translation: CASARTGNSPLHF.

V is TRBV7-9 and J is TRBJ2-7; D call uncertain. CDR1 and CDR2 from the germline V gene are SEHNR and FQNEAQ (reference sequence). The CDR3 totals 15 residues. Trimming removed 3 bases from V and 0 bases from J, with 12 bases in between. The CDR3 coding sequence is TGTGCCAGCAGCTTGAACCCTCGGAGCTCCTACGAGCAGTACTTC. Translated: CASSLNPRSSYEQYF.

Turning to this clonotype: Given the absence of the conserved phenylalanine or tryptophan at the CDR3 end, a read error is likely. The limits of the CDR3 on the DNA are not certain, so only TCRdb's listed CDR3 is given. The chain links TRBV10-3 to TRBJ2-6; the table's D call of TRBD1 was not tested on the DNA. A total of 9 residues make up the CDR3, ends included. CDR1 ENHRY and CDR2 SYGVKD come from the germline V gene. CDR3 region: CAISEWSGT.

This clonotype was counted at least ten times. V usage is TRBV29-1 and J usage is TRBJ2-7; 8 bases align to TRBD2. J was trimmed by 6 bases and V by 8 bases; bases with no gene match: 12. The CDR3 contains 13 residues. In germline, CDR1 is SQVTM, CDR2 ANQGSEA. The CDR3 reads CSLTVSGRSEQYF. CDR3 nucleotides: TGCAGCCTTACCGTAAGCGGGAGAAGCGAGCAGTACTTC.

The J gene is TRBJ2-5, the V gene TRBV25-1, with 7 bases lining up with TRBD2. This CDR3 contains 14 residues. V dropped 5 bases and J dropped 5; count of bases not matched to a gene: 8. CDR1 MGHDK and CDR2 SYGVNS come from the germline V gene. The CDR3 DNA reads TGTGCCAGCAGTTTCCGCGGGAGAGGTGAGACCCAGTACTTC. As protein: CASSFRGRGETQYF.

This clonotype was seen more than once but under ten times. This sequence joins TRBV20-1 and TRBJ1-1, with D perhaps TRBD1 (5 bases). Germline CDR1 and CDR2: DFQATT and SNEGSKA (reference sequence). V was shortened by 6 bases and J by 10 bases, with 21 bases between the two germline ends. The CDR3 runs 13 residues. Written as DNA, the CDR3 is TGCAGTGCCAGTGGCCGGTCGGGGGGAAGAGCTTTCTTT. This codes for CSASGRSGGRAFF.

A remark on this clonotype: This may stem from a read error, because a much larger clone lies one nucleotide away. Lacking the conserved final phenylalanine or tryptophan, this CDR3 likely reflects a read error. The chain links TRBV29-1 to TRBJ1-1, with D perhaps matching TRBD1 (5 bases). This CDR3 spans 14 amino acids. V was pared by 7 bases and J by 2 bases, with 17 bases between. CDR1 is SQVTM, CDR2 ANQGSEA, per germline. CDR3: CSAEGSEKNTEAFL. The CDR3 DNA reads TGCAGCGCCGAGGGGAGTGAGAAAAACACTGAAGCTTTCCTT.

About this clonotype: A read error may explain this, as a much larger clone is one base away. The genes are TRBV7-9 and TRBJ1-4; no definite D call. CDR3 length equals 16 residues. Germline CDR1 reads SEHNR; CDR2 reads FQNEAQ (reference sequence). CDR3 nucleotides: TGTGCCAGCAGCTTGGACGACTCTCCAACTAATGAAAGACTGTTTTTT. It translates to CASSLDDSPTNERLFF.

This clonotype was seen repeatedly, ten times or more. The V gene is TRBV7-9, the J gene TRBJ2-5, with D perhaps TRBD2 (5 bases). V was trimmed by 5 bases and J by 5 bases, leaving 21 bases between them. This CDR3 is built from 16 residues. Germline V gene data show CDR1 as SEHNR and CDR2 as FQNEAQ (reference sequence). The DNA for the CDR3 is TGTGCCAGCAGCGGTTCGTCAGAGCGGTGGAGGGAGACCCAGTACTTC. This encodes CASSGSSERWRETQYF. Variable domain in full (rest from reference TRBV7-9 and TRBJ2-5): DTGVSQNPRHKITKRGQNVTFRCDPISEHNRLYWYRQTLGQGPEFLTYFQNEAQLEKSRLLSDRFSAERPKGSFSTLEIQRTEQGDSAMYLCASSGSSERWRETQYFGPGTRLLVL.

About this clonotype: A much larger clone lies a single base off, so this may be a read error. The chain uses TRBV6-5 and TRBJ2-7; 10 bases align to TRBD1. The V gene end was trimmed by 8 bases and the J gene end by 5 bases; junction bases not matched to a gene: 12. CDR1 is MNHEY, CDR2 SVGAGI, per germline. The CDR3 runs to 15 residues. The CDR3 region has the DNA TGTGCCAGCGGTTTCCCGACAGGGGGCATCGACGAGCAGTACTTC. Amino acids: CASGFPTGGIDEQYF.

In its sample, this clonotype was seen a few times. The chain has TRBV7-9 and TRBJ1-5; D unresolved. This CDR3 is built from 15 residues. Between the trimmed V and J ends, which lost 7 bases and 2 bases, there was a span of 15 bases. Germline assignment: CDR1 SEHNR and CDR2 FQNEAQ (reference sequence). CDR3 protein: CASIPTAGGNQPQHF. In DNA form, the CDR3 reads TGTGCCAGCATCCCGACGGCCGGAGGCAATCAGCCCCAGCATTTT.

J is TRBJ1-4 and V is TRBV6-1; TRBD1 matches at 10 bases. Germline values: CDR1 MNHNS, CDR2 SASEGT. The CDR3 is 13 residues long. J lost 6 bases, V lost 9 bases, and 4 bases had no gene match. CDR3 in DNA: TGTGCCAGGGTCGGGACAGGGGATGAAAAACTGTTTTTT. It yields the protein CARVGTGDEKLFF.

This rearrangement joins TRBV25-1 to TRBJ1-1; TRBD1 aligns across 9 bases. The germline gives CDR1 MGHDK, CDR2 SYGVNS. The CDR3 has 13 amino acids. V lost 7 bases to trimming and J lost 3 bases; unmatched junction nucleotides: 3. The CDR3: CASKRTGDTEAFF. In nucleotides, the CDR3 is TGTGCCAGCAAGCGGACAGGGGACACTGAAGCTTTCTTT.

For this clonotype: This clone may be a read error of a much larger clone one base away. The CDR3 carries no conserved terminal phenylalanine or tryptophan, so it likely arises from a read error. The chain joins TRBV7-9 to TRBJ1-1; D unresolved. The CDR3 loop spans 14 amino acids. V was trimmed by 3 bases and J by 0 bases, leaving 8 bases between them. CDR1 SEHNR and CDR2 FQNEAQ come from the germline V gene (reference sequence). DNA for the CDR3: TGTGCCAGCAGCTTGATTAGGATGAACACTGAAGCTTTCTCT. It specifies CASSLIRMNTEAFS.

The CDR3: CAISVQADPSGNQPQHF. The CDR3 DNA follows: TGTGCCATCAGTGTCCAGGCAGACCCTTCGGGTAATCAGCCCCAGCATTTT. The V call is TRBV10-3, the J call TRBJ1-5, with D unclear. There are 17 residues in the CDR3. Germline CDR1 is ENHRY and CDR2 is SYGVKD. V was shortened by 4 bases and J by 4 bases, with 20 bases between the two germline ends.

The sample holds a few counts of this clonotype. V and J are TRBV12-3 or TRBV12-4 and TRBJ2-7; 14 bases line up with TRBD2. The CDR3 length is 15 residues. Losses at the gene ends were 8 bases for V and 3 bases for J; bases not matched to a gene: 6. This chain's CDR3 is CASARGLAGDYEQYF. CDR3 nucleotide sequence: TGTGCCAGCGCTCGGGGACTAGCGGGGGACTACGAGCAGTACTTC.

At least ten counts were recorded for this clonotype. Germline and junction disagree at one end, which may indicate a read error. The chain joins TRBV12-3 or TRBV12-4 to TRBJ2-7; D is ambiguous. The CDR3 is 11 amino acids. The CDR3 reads CASSLAAEQYF. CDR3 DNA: TGTGCCAGCAGCTTAGCTGCCGAGCAGTACTTC.

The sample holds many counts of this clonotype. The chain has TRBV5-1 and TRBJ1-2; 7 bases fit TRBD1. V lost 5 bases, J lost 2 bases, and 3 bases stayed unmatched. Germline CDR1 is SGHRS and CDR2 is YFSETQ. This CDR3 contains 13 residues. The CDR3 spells CASRVTGNYGYTF. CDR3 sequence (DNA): TGCGCCAGCAGGGTGACAGGGAACTATGGCTACACCTTC.

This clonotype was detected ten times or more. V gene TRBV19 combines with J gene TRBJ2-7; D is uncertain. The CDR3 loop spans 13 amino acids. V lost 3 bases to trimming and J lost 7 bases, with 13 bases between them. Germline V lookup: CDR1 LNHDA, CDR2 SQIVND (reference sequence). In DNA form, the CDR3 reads TGTGCCAGTAGTATTCCCACCGTGGAGGAGCAGTACTTC. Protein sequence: CASSIPTVEEQYF.

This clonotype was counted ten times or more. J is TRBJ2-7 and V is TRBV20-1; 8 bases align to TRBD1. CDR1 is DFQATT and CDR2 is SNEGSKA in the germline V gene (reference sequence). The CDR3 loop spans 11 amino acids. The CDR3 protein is CSAETGDEQYF. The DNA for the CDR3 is TGCAGCGCTGAGACAGGGGACGAGCAGTACTTC.

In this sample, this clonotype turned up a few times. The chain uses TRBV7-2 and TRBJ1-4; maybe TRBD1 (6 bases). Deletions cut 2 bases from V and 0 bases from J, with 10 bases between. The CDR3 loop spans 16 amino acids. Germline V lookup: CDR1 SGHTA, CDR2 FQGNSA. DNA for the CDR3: TGTGCCAGCAGCTTAAGGGGGATGACAACTAATGAAAAACTGTTTTTT. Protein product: CASSLRGMTTNEKLFF.

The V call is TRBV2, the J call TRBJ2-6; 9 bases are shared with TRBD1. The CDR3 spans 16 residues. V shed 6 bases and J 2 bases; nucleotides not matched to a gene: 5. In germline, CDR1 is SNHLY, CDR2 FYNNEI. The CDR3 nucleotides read TGTGCCAGCAGGCGACAGGGGGACCCTGGGGCCAACGTCCTGACTTTC. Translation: CASRRQGDPGANVLTF.